These 16 T cell receptor beta chains were all obtained from the same sample, sequenced in a study of early T cells in non-severe SARS-CoV-2 infection. MiXCR, run by TCRdb on the 5' RACE reads, gives a single entry per CDR3 protein. The sample has 45,000 to 55,000 distinct CDR3 sequences, roughly 6.5% seen once. The sequences come from whole blood, collected at baseline. These receptors originate from an adult who was a healthcare worker with PCR-confirmed SARS-CoV-2 infection or an uninfected control (not recorded which).

The J gene is TRBJ1-3, the V gene TRBV5-1; D is unclear. V gave up 4 bases and J gave up 3 bases, with 14 bases separating them. This CDR3 is built from 15 residues. Per germline, CDR1 SGHRS and CDR2 YFSETQ. The CDR3 DNA follows: TGCGCCAGCAGCCAAACCCCGAGGGATGGAAACACCATATATTTT. Translating it yields CASSQTPRDGNTIYF.

The chain joins TRBV12-3 or TRBV12-4 to TRBJ2-6; D is ambiguous. V was clipped by 3 bases and J by 3 bases, with 9 bases between them. This CDR3 spans 15 amino acids. Written as DNA, the CDR3 is TGTGCCAGCAGTTTTCCTGGGTTTGGGGCCAACGTCCTGACTTTC. Its translation is CASSFPGFGANVLTF.

The chain links TRBV5-8 to TRBJ1-5; D remains unclear. This CDR3 comprises 15 residues. Germline assignment: CDR1 SGHTS and CDR2 YDEGEE. The germline V and J ends were trimmed by 6 bases and 2 bases, with 15 bases remaining between them. The CDR3 nucleotides read TGTGCCAGCAAGGGTCGCGCAAGGGGCAATCAGCCCCAGCATTTT. This gives the protein CASKGRARGNQPQHF.

This chain uses TRBV20-1 with TRBJ2-3; 7 nucleotides align to TRBD1. Looked up from germline, CDR1 is DFQATT and CDR2 is SNEGSKA (reference sequence). The CDR3 has 15 amino acids. V was clipped by 0 bases and J by 4 bases; unmatched bases: 7. The CDR3 loop is CSARDQTQGADTQYF. As DNA, the CDR3 is TGCAGTGCTAGAGATCAAACGCAGGGGGCAGATACGCAGTATTTT.

This clonotype occurred a few times. The rearrangement uses TRBV4-3 and TRBJ1-6, with TRBD1 as a possible D gene (6 bases). There are 15 residues in the CDR3. V was pared by 7 bases and J by 9 bases, with 19 bases between. Per the germline V gene, CDR1 is LGHNA and CDR2 is YSLEER. The CDR3 here is CASMPGVTLGSPLHF. CDR3 sequence (DNA): TGCGCCAGCATGCCAGGGGTGACTTTGGGTTCACCCCTCCACTTT.

This clonotype has more than one count but fewer than ten. The chain has TRBV3-1 and TRBJ1-5; a weak D match, TRBD1 (6 bases). Germline V gene sequence: CDR1 LGHDT, CDR2 YNNKEL (reference sequence). The CDR3 totals 15 residues. Trimming left V 0 bases short and J 4 bases short, with 10 bases between. The CDR3 reads CASSQEGAGNQPQHF. As DNA, the CDR3 is TGTGCCAGCAGCCAAGAGGGGGCGGGAAATCAGCCCCAGCATTTT.

This clonotype was seen many times. This sequence joins TRBV29-1 and TRBJ2-2; D gene unclear. Trimming stripped 8 bases from V and 0 bases from J, with 13 bases between. Germline CDR1 SQVTM, CDR2 ANQGSEA. The CDR3 consists of 14 residues. The CDR3 nucleotides read TGCAGCTCCCGGACGGACGCGAACACCGGGGAGCTGTTTTTT. Translation gives CSSRTDANTGELFF.

The sample holds a few counts of this clonotype. This rearrangement joins TRBV7-9 to TRBJ2-7; D is uncertain. Trimming cost V 1 base and J 7 bases, with 8 bases left between them. This CDR3 spans 12 amino acids. Germline V gene lookup returns CDR1 SEHNR and CDR2 FQNEAQ (reference sequence). The CDR3 region has the DNA TGTGCCAGCAGCTTAGTGCAGGCTGAGCAGTACTTC. It encodes CASSLVQAEQYF.

CDR3 bases: TGTGCCAGCAGCTTAGGGGCAGCCATCCAAGAGACCCAGTACTTC. The encoded protein is CASSLGAAIQETQYF. This chain links TRBV11-3 with TRBJ2-5; no clear D. Germline V gene data show CDR1 as SGHNT and CDR2 as YENEEA. This CDR3 comprises 15 residues. Between the trimmed V and J ends, which lost 1 base and 1 base, there was a span of 10 bases.

The gene calls are TRBV7-2 and TRBJ2-4; 12 bases map to TRBD2. The CDR3 extends over 17 amino acids. CDR1 is SGHTA and CDR2 is FQGNSA in the germline V gene. The trim removed 5 bases at V and 7 bases at J, leaving 12 bases unmatched. The CDR3 coding sequence is TGTGCCAGCAGCCCTTTGACTAGCGGGGGCCCCGGCAACATTCAGTACTTC. Protein product: CASSPLTSGGPGNIQYF.

This clonotype appeared many times. The V and J genes are TRBV6-5 and TRBJ1-2; D unresolved. V shed 2 bases and J shed 8 bases, with 15 bases lying between them. This CDR3 is 14 amino acids long. Germline V gives CDR1 MNHEY, CDR2 SVGAGI. The CDR3 protein is CASSYRTLRGGYTF. The CDR3, as DNA: TGTGCCAGCAGTTACCGGACCCTCCGCGGGGGCTACACCTTC.

The table lists this clonotype with many counts. The V and J genes are TRBV2 and TRBJ2-7, with TRBD2 matching over 9 bases. The germline gives CDR1 SNHLY, CDR2 FYNNEI. The CDR3 is 15 amino acids. The ends lost 4 bases at V and 2 bases at J; junction bases unmatched: 6. The CDR3 reads CASSAGLASAYEQYF. For the CDR3, the DNA is TGTGCCAGCAGTGCTGGACTAGCGTCAGCCTACGAGCAGTACTTC.

This clonotype came up many times. The chain employs TRBV7-9 and TRBJ2-3, with 9 positions matching TRBD1. Germline loops: CDR1 SEHNR, CDR2 FQNEAQ (reference sequence). The CDR3 consists of 14 residues. With 8 bases clipped from V and 4 bases from J, the junction kept 7 bases outside the gene matches. CDR3 sequence (DNA): TGTGCCAGCCATCAACAGGGGGCGTCAGATACGCAGTATTTT. It yields the protein CASHQQGASDTQYF.

This clonotype was recorded at least ten times. The chain is built from TRBV7-6 and TRBJ2-7, with D perhaps TRBD1 (6 bases). V gave up 5 bases and J gave up 2 bases, with 10 bases separating them. Looked up from germline, CDR1 is SGHVS and CDR2 is FNYEAQ. The CDR3 is made up of 13 amino acids. CDR3 amino acids: CASSPRTAYEQYF. CDR3 nucleotides: TGTGCCAGCAGCCCCCGGACAGCCTACGAGCAGTACTTC.

This clonotype was seen repeatedly, ten times or more. This rearrangement joins TRBV6-4 to TRBJ1-1; no definite D call. Germline CDR1 MRHNA, CDR2 SNTAGT. The CDR3 runs to 13 residues. V was trimmed by 2 bases and J by 1 base, leaving 5 bases between them. DNA for the CDR3: TGTGCCAGCAGTGACGGAAGGAACACTGAAGCTTTCTTT. Protein sequence: CASSDGRNTEAFF.

This clonotype was recorded at least ten times. The chain carries TRBV7-9 and TRBJ2-7; TRBD1 agrees at 9 bases. CDR1 SEHNR and CDR2 FQNEAQ come from the germline V gene (reference sequence). The CDR3 is 15 amino acids. The trim removed 0 bases at V and 6 bases at J, leaving 6 bases unmatched. DNA for the CDR3: TGTGCCAGCAGCTTAGCTGCGGGACAGGGTATCGAGCAGTACTTC. Protein: CASSLAAGQGIEQYF. Full variable domain (outside the CDR3, taken from reference TRBV7-9 and TRBJ2-7): DTGVSQNPRHKITKRGQNVTFRCDPISEHNRLYWYRQTLGQGPEFLTYFQNEAQLEKSRLLSDRFSAERPKGSFSTLEIQRTEQGDSAMYLCASSLAAGQGIEQYFGPGTRLTVT.